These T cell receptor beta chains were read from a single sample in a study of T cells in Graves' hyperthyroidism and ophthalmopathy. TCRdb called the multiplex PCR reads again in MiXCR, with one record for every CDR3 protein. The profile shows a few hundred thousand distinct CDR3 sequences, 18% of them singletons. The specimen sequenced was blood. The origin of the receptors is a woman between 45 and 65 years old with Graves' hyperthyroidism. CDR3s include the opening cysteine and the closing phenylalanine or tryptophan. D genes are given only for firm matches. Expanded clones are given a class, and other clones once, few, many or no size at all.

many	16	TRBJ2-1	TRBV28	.	TGTGCCAGCAGTTTATTGGGGAAGTCTTATAACAATGAGCAGTTCTTC	CASSLLGKSYNNEQFF
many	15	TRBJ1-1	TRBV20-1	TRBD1	TGCAGTGCAGAAGCGGGAGGACAGGGCGACACTGAAGCTTTCTTT	CSAEAGGQGDTEAFF
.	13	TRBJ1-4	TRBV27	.	TGTGCCAGCAGTAGGAAGAAGGGCGAAAAACTGTTTTTT	CASSRKKGEKLFF
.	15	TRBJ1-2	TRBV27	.	TGTGCCAGCAGGGCAGGGTTCCCTTCCCACTATGGCTACACCTTC	CASRAGFPSHYGYTF
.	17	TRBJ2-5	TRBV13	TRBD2	TGTGCCAGCAGTTCGGGACTAGCAGCACTCAACCAAGAGACCCAGTACTTC	CASSSGLAALNQETQYF
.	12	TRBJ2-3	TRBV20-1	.	TGCAGTGCCCCCTTCCCAACAGATACGCAGTATTTT	CSAPFPTDTQYF
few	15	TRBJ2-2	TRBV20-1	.	TGCAGTGCTAGAGATTCCCGGGACCTTTTCGGGGAGCTGTTTTTT	CSARDSRDLFGELFF
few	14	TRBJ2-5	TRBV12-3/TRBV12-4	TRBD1	TGTGCCAGCAGTTTTTGGGACAGCCAAGAGACCCAGTACTTC	CASSFWDSQETQYF
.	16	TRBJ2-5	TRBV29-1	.	TGCAGCGTGACACCAGGGCCAGGGGGGCTCCAAGAGACCCAGTACTTC	CSVTPGPGGLQETQYF
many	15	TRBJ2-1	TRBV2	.	TGTGCCAGCAGTGCGTGGCGGGACTCCTACAATGAGCAGTTCTTC	CASSAWRDSYNEQFF
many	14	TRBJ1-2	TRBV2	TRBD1	TGTGCCAGCAAGGGACAGGGGGTGGGCTATGGCTACACCTTC	CASKGQGVGYGYTF
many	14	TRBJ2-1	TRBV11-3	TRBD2	TGTGCCAGCAGCACTGCACTAGCGCCGAATGAGCAGTTCTTC	CASSTALAPNEQFF
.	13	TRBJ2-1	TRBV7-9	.	TGTGCCAGCAGCTTTGAAGCTTTTGATGAGCAGTTCTTC	CASSFEAFDEQFF
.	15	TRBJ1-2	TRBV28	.	TGTGCCAGCAGTTTAGCCCCCTTGACTAACTATGGCTACACCTTC	CASSLAPLTNYGYTF
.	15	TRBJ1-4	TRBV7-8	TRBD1	TGTGCCAGCAGCATCGGACAGGGGGCAATTGAAAAACTGTTTTTT	CASSIGQGAIEKLFF
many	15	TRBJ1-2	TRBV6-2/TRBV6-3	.	TGTGCCAGCAGTTCTGGGGAGGTACAGAAGAATGGCTACACCTTC	CASSSGEVQKNGYTF
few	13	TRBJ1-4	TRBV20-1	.	TGCAGTGCTAGAAACTCAGCTAATGAAAAACTGTTTTTT	CSARNSANEKLFF
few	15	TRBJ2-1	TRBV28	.	TGTGCCAGCACTCACCGACAGAGCTCCTACAATGAGCAGTTCTTC	CASTHRQSSYNEQFF
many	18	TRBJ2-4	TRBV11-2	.	TGTGCCAGCAGCCCGGCAGACCTAGCGAACCTAGCCAAAAACATTCAGTACTTC	CASSPADLANLAKNIQYF
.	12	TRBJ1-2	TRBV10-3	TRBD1	TGTGCCATCACTGGGACAGGGGATGGCTACACCTTC	CAITGTGDGYTF
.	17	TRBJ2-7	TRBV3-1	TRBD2	TGTGCCAGCAGCCCCTCGGGGGAGGGACTAAAATCCTACGAGCAGTACTTC	CASSPSGEGLKSYEQYF
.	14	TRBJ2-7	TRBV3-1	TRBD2	TGTGCCAGCAGCCAAGGGGGGAGGGCCGTCGAGCAGTACTTC	CASSQGGRAVEQYF
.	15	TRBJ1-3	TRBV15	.	TGTGCCACCAGCAGATTTCGGAGCTCTGGAAACACCATATATTTT	CATSRFRSSGNTIYF
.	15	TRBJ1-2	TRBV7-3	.	TGTGCCAGCAGCTTAACGGCAGGATCGCCTTATGGCTACACCTTC	CASSLTAGSPYGYTF
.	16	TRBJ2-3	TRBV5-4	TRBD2	TGTGCCAGCAGCTCTGGGACTAGCGGGGGCCCAGATACGCAGTATTTT	CASSSGTSGGPDTQYF
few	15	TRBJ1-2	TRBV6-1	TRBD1	TGTGCCAGCAGATCCCCGGGACAGTTGCCTTATGGCTACACCTTC	CASRSPGQLPYGYTF
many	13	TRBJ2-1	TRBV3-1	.	TGTGCCAGCAGCCTCGGGACTCGGGGTGAGCAGTTCTTC	CASSLGTRGEQFF
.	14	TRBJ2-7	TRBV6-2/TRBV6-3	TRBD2	TGTGCCAGCCACGGACTAGCGGGAATCCACGAGCAGTACTTC	CASHGLAGIHEQYF
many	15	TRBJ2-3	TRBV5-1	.	TGCGCCAGCAGCTATCGACACGCTAGCACAGATACGCAGTATTTT	CASSYRHASTDTQYF
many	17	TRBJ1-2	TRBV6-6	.	TGTGCCAGCAGTTACTCGACCGGGACCTGGGGGTCCTATGGCTACACCTTC	CASSYSTGTWGSYGYTF
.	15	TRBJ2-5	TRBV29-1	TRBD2	TGCAGCGCCCTGCCTACTAGCGGGGACCAAGAGACCCAGTACTTC	CSALPTSGDQETQYF
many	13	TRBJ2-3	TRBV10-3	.	TGTGCCATCAGTGACGACATAACAGATACGCAGTATTTT	CAISDDITDTQYF
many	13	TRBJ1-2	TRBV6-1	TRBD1	TGTGCCAGCAGCGAAGGGACAGCCTATGGCTACACCTTC	CASSEGTAYGYTF
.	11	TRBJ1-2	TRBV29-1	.	TGCAGCGTTCACTTCAACTATGGCTACACCTTC	CSVHFNYGYTF
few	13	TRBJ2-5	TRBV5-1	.	TGCGCCAGCAGCCCTCGCGTCGGCGAGACCCAGTACTTC	CASSPRVGETQYF
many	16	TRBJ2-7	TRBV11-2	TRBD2	TGTGCCAGCAGCAATCCACCCGGGACTAGCGGGTGGGGAGAGTACTTC	CASSNPPGTSGWGEYF
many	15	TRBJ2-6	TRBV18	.	TGTGCCAGCTCACCACCCGAATCTGGGGCCAACGTCCTGACTTTC	CASSPPESGANVLTF
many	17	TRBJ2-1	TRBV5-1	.	TGCGCCAGCAGCTTGCCAAGCCAATCGGGGGCATCGGGGGAGCAGTTCTTC	CASSLPSQSGASGEQFF
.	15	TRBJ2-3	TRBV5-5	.	TGTGCCAGCAGCAACCTCGGGGGGCTAGGAGATACGCAGTATTTT	CASSNLGGLGDTQYF
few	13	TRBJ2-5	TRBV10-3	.	TGTGCCATTCCCCGCCTCAGGAAAGAGACCCAGTACTTC	CAIPRLRKETQYF
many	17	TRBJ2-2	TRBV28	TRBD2	TGTGCCAGCAGTTCCCTACCGGGGGGAGCGAACACCGGGGAGCTGTTTTTT	CASSSLPGGANTGELFF
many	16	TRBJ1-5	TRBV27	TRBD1	TGTGCCAGCAGTTTAGTAGGACAGGCTAGCAATCAGCCCCAGCATTTT	CASSLVGQASNQPQHF
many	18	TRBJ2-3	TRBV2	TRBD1	TGTGCCAGCAGTGAAGCGCTTCGGGGGACAGGGGGCACAGATACGCAGTATTTT	CASSEALRGTGGTDTQYF
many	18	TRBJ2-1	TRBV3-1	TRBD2	TGTGCCAGCAGCCAAGAAGCGCGGGAGGCTTCCTCCTACAATGAGCAGTTCTTC	CASSQEAREASSYNEQFF
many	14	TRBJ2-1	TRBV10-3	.	TGTGCCATCAGGGACGAGAGCTCCTACAATGAGCAGTTCTTC	CAIRDESSYNEQFF
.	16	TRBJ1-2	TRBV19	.	TGTGCCAGTAGTATAGCCAGCGGGGACACGGACTATGGCTACACCTTC	CASSIASGDTDYGYTF
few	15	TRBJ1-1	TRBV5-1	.	TGCGCCAGCTCCACTGGGGGCACAGGGAACACTGAAGCTTTCTTT	CASSTGGTGNTEAFF
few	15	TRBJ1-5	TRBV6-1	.	TGTGCCAGCCAACCGCTAATCGGGGCAGGTCAGCCCCAGCATTTT	CASQPLIGAGQPQHF
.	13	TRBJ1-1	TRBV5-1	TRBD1	TGCGCCAGCAGCCCGACAGGGCAGACTGAAGCTTTCTTT	CASSPTGQTEAFF
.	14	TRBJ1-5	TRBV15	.	TGTGCCACCAGCAGGGGCCAGAGGGGTCAGCCCCAGCATTTT	CATSRGQRGQPQHF
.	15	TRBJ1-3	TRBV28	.	TGTGCCAGCAGTTTAGCTAGGATCTCTGGAAACACCATATATTTT	CASSLARISGNTIYF
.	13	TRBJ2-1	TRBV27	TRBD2	TGTGCCAGCAGAATAGCGGGAAATTATGAGCAGTTCTTC	CASRIAGNYEQFF